Each of the 14 T cell receptor beta chains below was sequenced from the same sample in a study of OX40 agonist ivuxolimab in advanced cancers. Data came from immunoSEQ multiplex PCR; TCRdb stores just in-frame clones and leaves some out. This sample has approximately 74,000 clones, with 80% to 85% found just once. Specimen: CD4+ or CD8+ T cells sorted from blood, collected in a trial of the OX40 agonist ivuxolimab. These receptors came from an adult with an advanced solid tumor such as melanoma, head and neck, liver or kidney cancer.

In this sample, this clone turned up a few times. The genes are TRBV18 and TRBJ1-5, with D possibly being TRBD1 (6 bases). V was trimmed by 6 bases and J by 5 bases, leaving 17 bases between them. Germline V gene sequence: CDR1 KGHSH, CDR2 LQKENI. CDR3 length: 15 amino acids. CDR3 nucleotide sequence: TGTGCCAGCTCTCCCCGAAGCGAGGGGGATCAGCCCCAGCATTTT. Translating it yields CASSPRSEGDQPQHF. Full variable domain (rest looked up from reference TRBV18 and TRBJ1-5): NAGVMQNPRHLVRRRGQEARLRCSPMKGHSHVYWYRQLPEEGLKFMVYLQKENIIDESGMPKERFSAEFPKEGPSILRIQQVVRGDSAAYFCASSPRSEGDQPQHFGDGTRLSIL.

The genes are TRBV2 and TRBJ2-7; D remains ambiguous. This CDR3 comprises 15 residues. With 3 bases removed from V and 1 base from J, the gap between germline ends came to 13 bases. Per germline, CDR1 SNHLY and CDR2 FYNNEI. The DNA of the CDR3 is TGTGCCAGCAGTGATCCGACACGGCGGTCCTACGAGCAGTACTTC. Translating it yields CASSDPTRRSYEQYF.

This rearrangement joins TRBV2 to TRBJ2-7, with D possibly being TRBD1 (6 bases). The germline gives CDR1 SNHLY, CDR2 FYNNEI. The CDR3 sequence is 12 residues long. The V end was cut by 5 bases, the J end by 3 bases, with 8 bases between. The CDR3 is CASSIGGYEQYF. Written as DNA, the CDR3 is TGTGCCAGCAGTATAGGGGGCTACGAGCAGTACTTC. The full variable domain, in which reference TRBV2 and TRBJ2-7 provide the parts outside the CDR3, is EPEVTQTPSHQVTQMGQEVILRCVPISNHLYFYWYRQILGQKVEFLVSFYNNEISEKSEIFDDQFSVERPDGSNFTLKIRSTKLEDSAMYFCASSIGGYEQYFGPGTRLTVT.

The rearrangement joins TRBV4-1 to TRBJ1-2, with D tentatively TRBD1 (5 bases). The germline gives CDR1 MGHRA, CDR2 YSYEKL. V dropped 5 bases and J dropped 1 base, with 8 bases sitting between them. This CDR3 is 13 amino acids long. As DNA, the CDR3 is TGCGCCAGCAGCTACAGGTTTAACTATGGCTACACCTTC. It translates to CASSYRFNYGYTF.

V usage is TRBV6-4 and J usage is TRBJ2-7; 12 bases are a match to TRBD2. The V gene end was trimmed by 6 bases and the J gene end by 5 bases; junction bases not matched to a gene: 8. Germline values: CDR1 MRHNA, CDR2 SNTAGT. The CDR3 contains 15 residues. The CDR3 is CASRELAGGRDEQYF. As DNA, the CDR3 is TGTGCCAGCAGGGAACTAGCGGGGGGACGGGACGAGCAGTACTTC.

The chain recombines TRBV5-5 with TRBJ1-1; D remains unclear. V was cut by 0 bases and J by 8 bases, with 8 bases left in between. From germline, CDR1 is SGHKS and CDR2 YYEKEE (reference sequence). This CDR3 comprises 12 residues. The CDR3 loop reads CASSLGRTEAFF. DNA for the CDR3: TGTGCCAGCAGCTTGGGACGGACCGAAGCTTTCTTT. The entire variable domain, with the rest obtained from reference TRBV5-5 and TRBJ1-1, is as follows: DAGVTQSPTHLIKTRGQQVTLRCSPISGHKSVSWYQQVLGQGPQFIFQYYEKEERGRGNFPDRFSARQFPNYSSELNVNALLLGDSALYLCASSLGRTEAFFGQGTRLTVV.

In this sample, this clone turned up once. The chain links TRBV5-1 to TRBJ2-1, with D possibly matching TRBD1 (6 bases). The CDR3 is 17 residues long. Germline assignment: CDR1 SGHRS and CDR2 YFSETQ. V gave up 4 bases and J gave up 6 bases, with 23 bases separating them. The CDR3 protein is CASSQNRDTIRRNEQFF. Here the CDR3 DNA reads TGCGCCAGCAGCCAAAACCGGGACACAATACGTCGCAATGAGCAGTTCTTC.

The rearrangement joins TRBV28 to TRBJ2-7; no clear D. The germline V gene encodes CDR1 MDHEN and CDR2 SYDVKM. V was pared by 1 base and J by 4 bases, with 5 bases between. The CDR3 runs to 12 residues. The CDR3 DNA reads as TGTGCCAGCAGTTTATTAAGTTACGAGCAGTACTTC. This codes for CASSLLSYEQYF.

The genes are TRBV5-1 and TRBJ2-7, with D perhaps TRBD1 or TRBD2 (5 bases each). The CDR3 covers 14 residues. V was trimmed by 4 bases and J by 2 bases, leaving 13 bases between them. The germline V gene encodes CDR1 SGHRS and CDR2 YFSETQ. Here the CDR3 reads CASSPGTDAYEQYF. CDR3 nucleotides: TGCGCCAGCAGCCCGGGGACCGATGCCTACGAGCAGTACTTC.

As to this clone: The junction shows a germline mismatch at one end, possibly a read error. The CDR3 reads CASSLSTSGGETQYF. CDR3 DNA: TGTGCTAGCAGCTTAAGCACTAGCGGGGGGGAGACCCAGTACTTC. The chain has TRBV7-7 and TRBJ2-5, with 12 bases fitting TRBD2. Germline CDR1 and CDR2: SSHAT and FNYEAQ (reference sequence). The CDR3 totals 15 residues.

This chain links TRBV4-2 with TRBJ2-5; a possible D gene is TRBD1 (6 bases). Germline V gene lookup returns CDR1 LGHNA and CDR2 YNFKEQ. The ends were cut back, 1 base at V and 5 bases at J, with 14 bases in the middle. The CDR3 is 15 amino acids. This chain's CDR3 is CASSQAAGVGETQYF. As DNA, the CDR3 is TGTGCCAGCAGCCAAGCGGCAGGGGTGGGGGAGACCCAGTACTTC.

The genes are TRBV7-2 and TRBJ2-5; the D call may be TRBD1 or TRBD2 (5 bases each). Germline CDR1 is SGHTA and CDR2 is FQGNSA. CDR3 size: 15 residues. Between the trimmed V and J ends, which lost 1 base and 1 base, there was a span of 10 bases. The CDR3 protein is CASSLGGGGQETQYF. CDR3 in DNA: TGTGCCAGCAGCTTAGGTGGTGGGGGCCAAGAGACCCAGTACTTC.

A few counts support this clone. The chain couples TRBV19 to TRBJ2-5; 9 bases are shared with TRBD1. Germline CDR1 and CDR2: LNHDA and SQIVND (reference sequence). This CDR3 has 15 amino acids. The V and J ends lost 4 bases and 4 bases, in that order; junction bases with no gene match: 7. CDR3 coding DNA: TGTGCCAGTAGTAGGCCGGGACAGGGTCGAGAGACCCAGTACTTC. This codes for CASSRPGQGRETQYF. The whole variable domain, remainder taken from reference TRBV19 and TRBJ2-5, is DGGITQSPKYLFRKEGQNVTLSCEQNLNHDAMYWYRQDPGQGLRLIYYSQIVNDFQKGDIAEGYSVSREKKESFPLTVTSAQKNPTAFYLCASSRPGQGRETQYFGPGTRLLVL.

CDR3 residues: CASRDPAGGTDTQYF. CDR3 coding DNA: TGTGCCAGCAGAGACCCAGCGGGAGGCACAGATACGCAGTATTTT. J is TRBJ2-3 and V is TRBV6-6, with TRBD2 matching 8 bases. The CDR3 has 15 residues. J was trimmed by 1 base and V by 6 bases; bases with no gene match: 6. Germline V gene lookup returns CDR1 MNHNY and CDR2 SVGAGI (reference sequence).